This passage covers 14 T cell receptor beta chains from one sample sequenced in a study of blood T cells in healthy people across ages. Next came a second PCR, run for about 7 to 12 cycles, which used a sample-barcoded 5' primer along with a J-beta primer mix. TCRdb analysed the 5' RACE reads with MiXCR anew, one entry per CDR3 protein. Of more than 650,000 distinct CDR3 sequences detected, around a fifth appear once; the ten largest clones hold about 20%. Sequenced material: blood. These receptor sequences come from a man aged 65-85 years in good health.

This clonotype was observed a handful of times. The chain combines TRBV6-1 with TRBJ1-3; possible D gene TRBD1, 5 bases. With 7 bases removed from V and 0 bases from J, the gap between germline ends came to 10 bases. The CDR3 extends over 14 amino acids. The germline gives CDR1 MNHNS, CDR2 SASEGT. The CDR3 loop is CASNTGASGNTIYF. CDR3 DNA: TGTGCCAGCAACACCGGGGCCTCTGGAAACACCATATATTTT.

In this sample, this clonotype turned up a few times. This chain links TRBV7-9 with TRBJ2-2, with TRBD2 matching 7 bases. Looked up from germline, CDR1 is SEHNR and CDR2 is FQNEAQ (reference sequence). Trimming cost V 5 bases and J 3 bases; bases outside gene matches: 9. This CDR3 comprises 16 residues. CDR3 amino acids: CASSPSTSSHTGELFF. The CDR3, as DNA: TGTGCCAGCAGCCCCTCGACTAGCTCCCACACCGGGGAGCTGTTTTTT.

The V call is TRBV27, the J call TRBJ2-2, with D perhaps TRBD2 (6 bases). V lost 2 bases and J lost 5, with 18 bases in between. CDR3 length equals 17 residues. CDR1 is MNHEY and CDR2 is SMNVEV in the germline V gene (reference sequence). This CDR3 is CASSLDFSGPGTGELFF. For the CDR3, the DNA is TGTGCCAGCAGTTTAGACTTTAGCGGACCGGGTACCGGGGAGCTGTTTTTT.

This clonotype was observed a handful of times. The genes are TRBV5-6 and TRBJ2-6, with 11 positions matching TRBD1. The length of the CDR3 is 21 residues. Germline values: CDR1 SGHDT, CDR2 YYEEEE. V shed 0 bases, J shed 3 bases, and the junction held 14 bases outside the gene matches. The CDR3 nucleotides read TGTGCCAGCAGCTTGGGACTGTTAACAGGACAGGGGGCAGGTGGGGCCAACGTCCTGACTTTC. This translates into CASSLGLLTGQGAGGANVLTF.

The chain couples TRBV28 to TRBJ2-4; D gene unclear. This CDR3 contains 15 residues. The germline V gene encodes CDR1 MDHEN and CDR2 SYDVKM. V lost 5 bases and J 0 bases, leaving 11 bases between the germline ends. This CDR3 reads CASSTLELAKNIQYF. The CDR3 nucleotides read TGTGCCAGCAGTACCCTCGAACTAGCCAAAAACATTCAGTACTTC.

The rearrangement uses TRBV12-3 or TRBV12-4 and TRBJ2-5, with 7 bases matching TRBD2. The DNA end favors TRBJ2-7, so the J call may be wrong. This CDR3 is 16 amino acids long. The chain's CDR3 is CASSLAPRGGADEQYF. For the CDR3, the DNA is TGTGCCAGCAGTTTAGCTCCTCGCGGGGGTGCGGACGAGCAGTACTTC.

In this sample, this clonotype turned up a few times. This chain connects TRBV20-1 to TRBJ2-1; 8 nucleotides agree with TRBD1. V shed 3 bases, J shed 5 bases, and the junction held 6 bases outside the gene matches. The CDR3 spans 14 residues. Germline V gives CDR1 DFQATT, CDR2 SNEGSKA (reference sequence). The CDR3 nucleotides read TGCAGTGCTAGCCATGGGACAGGTGACAATGAGCAGTTCTTC. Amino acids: CSASHGTGDNEQFF.

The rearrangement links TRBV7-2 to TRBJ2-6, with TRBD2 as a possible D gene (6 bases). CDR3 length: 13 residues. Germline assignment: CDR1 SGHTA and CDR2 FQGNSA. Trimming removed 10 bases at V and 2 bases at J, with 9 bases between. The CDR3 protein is CATGSAGANVLTF. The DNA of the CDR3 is TGTGCCACCGGGAGCGCTGGGGCCAACGTCCTGACTTTC.

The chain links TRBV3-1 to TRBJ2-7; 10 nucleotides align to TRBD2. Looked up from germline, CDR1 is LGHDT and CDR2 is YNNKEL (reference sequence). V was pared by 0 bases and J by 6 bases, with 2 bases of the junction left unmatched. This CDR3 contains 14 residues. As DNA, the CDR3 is TGTGCCAGCAGCCAAGAAAGCGGGAGGGTCGAGCAGTACGTC. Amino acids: CASSQESGRVEQYV.

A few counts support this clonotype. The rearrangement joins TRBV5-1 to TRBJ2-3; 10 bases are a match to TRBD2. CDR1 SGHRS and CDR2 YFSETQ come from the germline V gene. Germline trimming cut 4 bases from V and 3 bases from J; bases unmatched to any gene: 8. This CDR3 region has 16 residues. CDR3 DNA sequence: TGCGCCAGCAGCCCAGAAGCGGGGGGGCCGACAGATACGCAGTATTTT. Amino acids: CASSPEAGGPTDTQYF.

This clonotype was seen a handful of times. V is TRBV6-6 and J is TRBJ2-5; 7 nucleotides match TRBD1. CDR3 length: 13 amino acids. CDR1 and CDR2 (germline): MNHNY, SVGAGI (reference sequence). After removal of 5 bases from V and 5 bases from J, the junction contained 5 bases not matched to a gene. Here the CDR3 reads CASSDREWETQYF. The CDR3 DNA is TGTGCCAGCAGTGACAGGGAGTGGGAGACCCAGTACTTC.

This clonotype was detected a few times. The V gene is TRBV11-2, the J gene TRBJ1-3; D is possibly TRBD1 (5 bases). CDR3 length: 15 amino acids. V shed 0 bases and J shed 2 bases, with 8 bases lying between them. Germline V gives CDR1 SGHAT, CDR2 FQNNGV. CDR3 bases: TGTGCCAGCAGCTTAGATGGCAGGGCTGGAAACACCATATATTTT. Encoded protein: CASSLDGRAGNTIYF.

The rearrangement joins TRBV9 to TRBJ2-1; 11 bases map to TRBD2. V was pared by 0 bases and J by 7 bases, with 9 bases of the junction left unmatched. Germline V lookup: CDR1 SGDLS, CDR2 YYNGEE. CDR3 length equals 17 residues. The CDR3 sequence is CASSVEIAGGPLNEQFF. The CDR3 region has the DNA TGTGCCAGCAGCGTAGAAATAGCGGGAGGGCCATTGAATGAGCAGTTCTTC.

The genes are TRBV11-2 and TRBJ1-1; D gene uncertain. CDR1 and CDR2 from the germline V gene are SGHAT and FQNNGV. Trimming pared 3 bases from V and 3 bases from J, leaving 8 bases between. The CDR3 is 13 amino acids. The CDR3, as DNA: TGTGCCAGCAGCTTCGCAGAATACACTGAAGCTTTCTTT. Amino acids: CASSFAEYTEAFF.